This TCR beta chain was found in a study of spatial heterogeneity in lung cancer. TCRdb re-called the 5' RACE reads with MiXCR, one entry per CDR3 protein. The sample has 30,000 to 45,000 distinct CDR3 sequences, 3% to 3.5% seen once. The time point: sample taken at primary tumor resection. Material for sequencing was whole RNA from tumor, nontumor lung or frozen PBMC, left unsorted. This clonotype came up many times. The clonotype comes from a male donor with early-stage non-small cell lung cancer. Specimen: normal lung tissue next to the tumor, collected at surgery.

DNA for the CDR3: TGCAGTGCAACTCCGGGACTAACACAAGAGACCCAGTACTTC. It translates to CSATPGLTQETQYF. V usage is TRBV20-1 and J usage is TRBJ2-5, with 7 bases aligning to TRBD2. V shed 6 bases and J 2 bases; nucleotides not matched to a gene: 9. Germline values: CDR1 DFQATT, CDR2 SNEGSKA (reference sequence). The CDR3 loop spans 14 amino acids.